This TCR beta chain was captured in a study of shared clonotypes between healthy human individuals. Study findings and constraints: Tissue TCR repertoires likely differ from these blood-only repertoires.

Around 30,000 T cell genomes (approximately 180 ng DNA) went into each sorted-subset replicate. Profiled with immunoSEQ multiplex PCR; TCRdb holds only in-frame clones, not every one. The sample carries approximately 1.1 million clones, around three quarters recorded once. Caucasian adults living in Nashville, Tennessee, provided all samples. The CDR3 has 13 residues. The V gene's germline CDR1 is SGHTA and CDR2 FQGTGA. The V and J ends lost 0 bases and 6 bases respectively, with 7 bases between them. About this clone: Its antigen is undetermined.

The sequenced sample was memory CD4+ T cells from PBMCs. Subset defined: CD45RA-negative fraction. The receptor comes from a young man in good health. Some clones in this sample may be carry-over from other donors' samples. V and J are TRBV7-3 and TRBJ2-3; D gene unclear. The CDR3 region is CASSLTALDTQYF. CDR3 nucleotide sequence: TGTGCCAGCAGCTTAACGGCGTTGGATACGCAGTATTTT.